Each of the 16 T cell receptor beta chains below was sequenced from the same sample in a study of blood T cell repertoires in COVID-19. Data came from immunoSEQ multiplex PCR; TCRdb stores just in-frame clones and leaves some out. Here the sample spans 120,000 to 150,000 clones, 85% to 90% being singletons. The source material was PBMCs or T cells enriched from blood (not recorded which). These receptors were taken from a woman in her thirties with acute COVID-19.

The genes are TRBV7-2 and TRBJ2-7; D possibly corresponds to TRBD2 (6 bases). Per the germline V gene, CDR1 is SGHTA and CDR2 is FQGNSA. CDR3 length: 14 residues. Trimming left V 4 bases short and J 0 bases short, with 10 bases between. The CDR3 here is CASSWRESSYEQYF. Here the CDR3 DNA reads TGTGCCAGCAGCTGGAGGGAGAGCTCCTACGAGCAGTACTTC.

This rearrangement joins TRBV30 to TRBJ1-2; maybe TRBD1 (5 bases). V gave up 1 base and J gave up 7 bases, with 13 bases separating them. CDR1 is GTSNPN and CDR2 is SVGIG in the germline V gene (reference sequence). The CDR3 is 13 residues long. DNA for the CDR3: TGTGCCTGGAGTGGACAGATTGGCTTTGGCTACACCTTC. It is translated as CAWSGQIGFGYTF.

The rearrangement joins TRBV5-6 to TRBJ2-3, with TRBD1 matching over 8 bases. The germline V gene has CDR1 SGHDT and CDR2 YYEEEE. V was clipped by 4 bases and J by 1 base; unmatched bases: 5. This CDR3 has 15 amino acids. CDR3 coding DNA: TGTGCCAGCAGCCTTCCAGGGGGCGGCACAGATACGCAGTATTTT. Amino acid sequence: CASSLPGGGTDTQYF.

J is TRBJ2-5 and V is TRBV5-6, with D tentatively TRBD2 (6 bases). Germline V gives CDR1 SGHDT, CDR2 YYEEEE. The V and J ends lost 4 bases and 4 bases respectively, with 14 bases between them. This CDR3 is built from 14 residues. CDR3 nucleotide sequence: TGTGCCAGCAGCGACGGAGGGTTCGGAGAGACCCAGTACTTC. Amino acids: CASSDGGFGETQYF. Drawing the rest from reference TRBV5-6 and TRBJ2-5, the complete variable domain is DAGVTQSPTHLIKTRGQQVTLRCSPKSGHDTVSWYQQALGQGPQFIFQYYEEEERQRGNFPDRFSGHQFPNYSSELNVNALLLGDSALYLCASSDGGFGETQYFGPGTRLLVL.

V and J are TRBV29-1 and TRBJ2-7; 7 nucleotides agree with TRBD1. Germline CDR1 is SQVTM and CDR2 is ANQGSEA. The V segment lost 7 bases and the J segment 3 bases; nucleotides outside the gene matches: 3. The CDR3 is 11 residues long. In DNA form, the CDR3 reads TGCAGCGGGGGGACAGACTACGAGCAGTACTTC. This gives the protein CSGGTDYEQYF.

The V and J genes are TRBV19 and TRBJ1-4; 7 nucleotides match TRBD1. Looked up from germline, CDR1 is LNHDA and CDR2 is SQIVND (reference sequence). V was pared by 4 bases and J by 2 bases, with 4 bases of the junction left unmatched. CDR3 length: 15 residues. In DNA form, the CDR3 reads TGTGCCAGTAGTACCCAGGGGGTGACTAATGAAAAACTGTTTTTT. It encodes CASSTQGVTNEKLFF. Full variable domain (remainder filled in from reference TRBV19 and TRBJ1-4): DGGITQSPKYLFRKEGQNVTLSCEQNLNHDAMYWYRQDPGQGLRLIYYSQIVNDFQKGDIAEGYSVSREKKESFPLTVTSAQKNPTAFYLCASSTQGVTNEKLFFGSGTQLSVL.

The chain has TRBV28 and TRBJ2-7; possible D gene TRBD1, 5 bases. Germline CDR1 reads MDHEN; CDR2 reads SYDVKM. Trimming removed 7 bases from V and 2 bases from J, with 18 bases in between. The CDR3 loop spans 15 amino acids. CDR3 DNA sequence: TGTGCCAGCACCCTGGGCCTGATAGGGGCCTACGAGCAGTACTTC. It specifies CASTLGLIGAYEQYF. The whole variable domain, remainder taken from reference TRBV28 and TRBJ2-7, is DVKVTQSSRYLVKRTGEKVFLECVQDMDHENMFWYRQDPGLGLRLIYFSYDVKMKEKGDIPEGYSVSREKKERFSLILESASTNQTSMYLCASTLGLIGAYEQYFGPGTRLTVT.

The table lists this clone with a few counts. This chain links TRBV7-2 with TRBJ2-1; D might be TRBD2 (6 bases). The CDR3 sequence is 16 residues long. Trimming cost V 5 bases and J 0 bases, with 14 bases left between them. Per germline, CDR1 SGHTA and CDR2 FQGNSA. This CDR3 is CASSIVDGSSYNEQFF. The CDR3 DNA reads TGTGCCAGCAGCATAGTGGACGGGAGCTCCTACAATGAGCAGTTCTTC.

The V gene is TRBV27, the J gene TRBJ2-1, with TRBD1 matching 8 bases. Germline loops: CDR1 MNHEY, CDR2 SMNVEV (reference sequence). This CDR3 contains 15 residues. Germline trimming cut 5 bases from V and 6 bases from J; bases unmatched to any gene: 9. The CDR3 nucleotides read TGTGCCAGCAGTACCCGGGACAGGATCAGCAATGAGCAGTTCTTC. It is translated as CASSTRDRISNEQFF.

V usage is TRBV28 and J usage is TRBJ2-7; D gene unclear. The germline CDR1 and CDR2 sequences are MDHEN and SYDVKM. There are 14 residues in the CDR3. V was trimmed by 10 bases and J by 1 base, leaving 17 bases between them. CDR3 residues: CATRWQALSYEQYF. CDR3 coding DNA: TGTGCCACCCGGTGGCAGGCCCTATCCTACGAGCAGTACTTC.

The genes are TRBV19 and TRBJ1-2, with TRBD1 matching 7 bases. The junction had 14 bases not matched to a gene; V was cut back by 6 bases and J by 4 bases. The CDR3 covers 16 residues. The V gene's germline CDR1 is LNHDA and CDR2 SQIVND (reference sequence). DNA for the CDR3: TGTGCCAGTAGCACGCGACAGGGTAATCGAGGCTATGGCTACACCTTC. It is translated as CASSTRQGNRGYGYTF.

This sequence joins TRBV7-9 and TRBJ2-2; no definite D call. The V and J ends lost 3 bases and 7 bases respectively, with 6 bases between them. Germline values: CDR1 SEHNR, CDR2 FQNEAQ (reference sequence). The CDR3 runs 12 residues. Here the CDR3 reads CASSFPFGELFF. The CDR3 DNA sequence: TGTGCCAGCAGCTTTCCTTTCGGGGAGCTGTTTTTT. Using reference TRBV7-9 and TRBJ2-2 for the parts outside the CDR3, the full variable domain is DTGVSQNPRHKITKRGQNVTFRCDPISEHNRLYWYRQTLGQGPEFLTYFQNEAQLEKSRLLSDRFSAERPKGSFSTLEIQRTEQGDSAMYLCASSFPFGELFFGEGSRLTVL.

The genes are TRBV28 and TRBJ1-1, with D possibly matching TRBD1 (5 bases). The CDR3 loop spans 13 amino acids. V gave up 2 bases and J gave up 7 bases, with 11 bases separating them. The V gene's germline CDR1 is MDHEN and CDR2 SYDVKM. The chain's CDR3 is CASSLRRGGEAFF. The CDR3 DNA sequence: TGTGCCAGCAGTTTAAGAAGGGGTGGTGAAGCTTTCTTT. Looking up the rest from reference TRBV28 and TRBJ1-1 gives the full variable domain: DVKVTQSSRYLVKRTGEKVFLECVQDMDHENMFWYRQDPGLGLRLIYFSYDVKMKEKGDIPEGYSVSREKKERFSLILESASTNQTSMYLCASSLRRGGEAFFGQGTRLTVV.

The chain has TRBV29-1 and TRBJ1-2, with 9 bases matching TRBD1. V lost 8 bases, J lost 8 bases, and 9 bases stayed unmatched. This CDR3 is built from 12 residues. CDR1 SQVTM and CDR2 ANQGSEA come from the germline V gene. In DNA, the CDR3 is TGCAGCACCGGGACAGGGACCTACGGCTACACCTTC. Its protein is CSTGTGTYGYTF.

The V and J genes are TRBV6-5 and TRBJ2-2; the D is unclear. The germline V and J ends were trimmed by 0 bases and 0 bases, with 8 bases remaining between them. CDR3 length equals 16 residues. From germline, CDR1 is MNHEY and CDR2 SVGAGI. The CDR3 DNA sequence: TGTGCCAGCAGTTACTCGAATTGGCCGAACACCGGGGAGCTGTTTTTT. Translating gives CASSYSNWPNTGELFF.

The genes are TRBV5-4 and TRBJ2-2; weak D call: TRBD1 (6 bases). The germline CDR1 and CDR2 sequences are SGHNT and YYREEE (reference sequence). This CDR3 spans 15 amino acids. The ends were cut back, 0 bases at V and 5 bases at J, with 11 bases in the middle. CDR3 nucleotide sequence: TGTGCCAGCAGCTTGGTCAAGAGGGGGACCGGGGAGCTGTTTTTT. This encodes CASSLVKRGTGELFF.